This T cell receptor beta chain stems from a study of T cell repertoires in cytomegalovirus infection. Study background: CMV epitopes in the study were HLA-C-restricted (recently identified) and HLA-B-restricted (well studied).

TCRdb reanalysed the reads using MiXCR and keeps one entry per CDR3 protein. The sample has some 500,000 distinct CDR3 sequences, around two fifths seen once. This clonotype occurred many times. Its antigen is undetermined. Sample: cultured PBMCs, taken from culture after CMV antigen stimulation. This TCR was sampled from a human donor in good health (CMV status not recorded). Some clones in this sample may be carry-over from other donors' samples.

The CDR3 here is CASSPGTLEREQYF. CDR3 in DNA: TGTGCCAGCAGCCCGGGGACCCTCGAACGAGAGCAGTACTTC. This chain connects TRBV7-6 to TRBJ2-7, with D perhaps TRBD1 or TRBD2 (5 bases each). Trimming shortened V by 5 bases and J by 7 bases, and 18 bases separated the two germline ends. The CDR3 sequence is 14 residues long. Germline V CDR1 and CDR2: SGHVS, FNYEAQ.